This T cell receptor beta chain stems from a study of cytomegalovirus exposure and HLA in healthy donors. This clone was counted between two and nine times. The junction had 4 bases not matched to a gene; V was cut back by 4 bases and J by 8 bases. CDR3 size: 14 residues. Germline-derived CDR1 and CDR2 are MNHEY and SMNVEV (reference sequence). Vbeta (60) and Jbeta (13) primers were used in the PCR. Measured with immunoSEQ multiplex PCR; TCRdb has only the in-frame clones, and not every one. The sample has 130,000 to 150,000 clones, 73% seen once. This chain connects TRBV27 to TRBJ1-5; 11 bases are shared with TRBD1. The sample comprised PBMCs. This TCR came from a human donor in good health. The CDR3 loop reads CASSSRDRGKPQHF. Written as DNA, the CDR3 is TGTGCCAGCAGTTCCCGGGACAGGGGGAAGCCCCAGCATTTT.